The 5 T cell receptor beta chains below come from one sample, sequenced in a study of blood T cell repertoires in COVID-19. The table came from immunoSEQ multiplex PCR; TCRdb's copy has only in-frame clones and leaves some out. The table shows hundreds of thousands of clones, with around 87% occurring only once. Sequences were obtained from peripheral blood. The source of these receptors is a woman in her 50s who had recovered from COVID-19.

The genes are TRBV7-2 and TRBJ2-3; 11 bases line up with TRBD2. The V gene end was trimmed by 5 bases and the J gene end by 5 bases; junction bases not matched to a gene: 6. Germline V gene lookup returns CDR1 SGHTA and CDR2 FQGNSA. The CDR3 covers 15 residues. The CDR3 is CASSRGTSGRDTQYF. The DNA for the CDR3 is TGTGCCAGCAGCCGTGGGACTAGCGGAAGAGATACGCAGTATTTT.

This chain uses TRBV29-1 with TRBJ1-2, with 10 bases lining up with TRBD1. The CDR3 length is 13 residues. Germline CDR1 and CDR2: SQVTM and ANQGSEA. V lost 4 bases and J lost 6; bases outside the gene matches: 5. This chain's CDR3 is CSVVRQGANGYTF. As DNA, the CDR3 is TGCAGCGTTGTAAGACAGGGGGCAAATGGCTACACCTTC.

The rearrangement joins TRBV30 to TRBJ1-3; D is unclear. The CDR3 consists of 10 residues. Looked up from germline, CDR1 is GTSNPN and CDR2 is SVGIG (reference sequence). The CDR3 here is CAVSVNTIYF. CDR3 DNA sequence: TGTGCTGTCTCAGTGAACACCATATATTTT.

This chain connects TRBV19 to TRBJ1-1, with D perhaps matching TRBD1 (5 bases). Germline V gene data show CDR1 as LNHDA and CDR2 as SQIVND (reference sequence). V lost 7 bases to trimming and J lost 5 bases, with 11 bases between them. The CDR3 consists of 12 residues. CDR3 bases: TGTGCCAGTAATCAGGGAGGGACTGAAGCTTTCTTT. Protein: CASNQGGTEAFF.

The chain recombines TRBV27 with TRBJ1-1; 9 nucleotides match TRBD1. The CDR3 has 17 residues. V lost 3 bases to trimming and J lost 0 bases; unmatched junction nucleotides: 8. From germline, CDR1 is MNHEY and CDR2 SMNVEV (reference sequence). CDR3 sequence: CASSFLRTGAMNTEAFF. In DNA form, the CDR3 reads TGTGCCAGCAGTTTCCTGCGGACAGGGGCGATGAACACTGAAGCTTTCTTT.